This TCR beta chain was documented in a study of technical replicates of blood from a handful of donors. The CDR3 consists of 15 residues. CDR1 and CDR2 (germline): LNHDA, SQIVND (reference sequence). V was trimmed by 3 bases and J by 2 bases, leaving 10 bases between them. The protocol was immunoSEQ multiplex PCR, while the TCRdb copy is restricted to in-frame clones and leaves out a portion. Of some 57,000 clones listed, about 96% are singletons. The sequencing input was T cells isolated from PBMCs. This TCR was recovered from a human donor in good health. This chain joins TRBV19 and TRBJ2-2; D unresolved. CDR3 amino acids: CASSISESNTGELFF. In DNA, the CDR3 is TGTGCCAGTAGTATCAGCGAATCTAACACCGGGGAGCTGTTTTTT.